This T cell receptor beta chain was documented in a study of glioma-infiltrating T cells (dated by TCRdb to about 2016). About the study as a whole: Sequencing of TCR alpha- and beta-chain repertoires was performed on glioma tissue, on non-neoplastic brain tissue, and on matched peripheral blood mononuclear cells. The paired cohort comprised three low-grade glioma patients, 8 or 9 primary glioblastoma patients and three non-glioma patients contributing non-neoplastic brain tissue. Each tissue-infiltrating repertoire was compared with the same patient's peripheral blood repertoire to measure divergence between tissue and blood T-cell populations.

TCR alpha and beta CDR3 regions were amplified with the iRepertoire nested amplicon-rescue multiplex PCR (arm-PCR) platform from RNA. The input for one-step reverse transcription and amplification was roughly 85-400 ng of tissue mRNA or PBMC total RNA. Following bead purification, Illumina adapters were added by a secondary multiplex PCR, and libraries between 200 and 400 bp were gel-purified. Demultiplexing relied on internal 6-nucleotide barcodes carried by the libraries. Libraries were sequenced on an Illumina MiSeq with 2x220 or 2x250 nucleotide paired-end reads. Regarding the original processing steps: FLASH 1.2.11 was used to merge paired reads, and BWA-MEM then aligned the reads to the GRCh37 human genome before TRA and TRB reads were extracted. V and J assignment used an IMGT-derived reference of cassette sequences and CDR3 motifs that included pseudogenes. Reads were translated in three frames, and productive CDR3s were defined as those with a C...FGXG motif and no stop codons. Unique combinations of V-J cassette pair and CDR3 amino acid sequence were defined as clonotypes. Filtering of reads was based on Hamming distance, with the threshold set by the sequence error rate of each sample in mapped regions. The public reads were reprocessed in TCRdb via fastp at Q25 and MiXCR, keeping in-frame beta chains. Identical CDR3 protein sequences are pooled into one entry, listed with their most common genes and DNA. None of the V and J calls come from the authors' own analysis; TCRdb made them. The sample table shows approximately 190,000 distinct CDR3 sequences, and roughly 32% are seen once. The ten most abundant clones make up around 20% of the sample.

This clonotype was picked up a small number of times. Its antigen target is currently unknown. Per-base qualities were not stored, and no clone one base away is much larger. Compared with germline, V lacks 4 bases and J lacks 2 bases; bases without a gene match: 8. CDR3 length: 17 amino acids, cysteine to phenylalanine. Of all the DNA, just the CDR3 is kept, 51 bases in frame from base 1. Based on the germline V gene, the CDR1 and CDR2 sequences are SNHLY and FYNNEI. What the authors observed across the whole study: VJ-independent divergence between tissue and blood was lower than expected in non-neoplastic patients but higher than expected in all gliomas, particularly low-grade gliomas. Only a very small number of CDR3 sequences turned up in both tissue and blood, a result put down to high CDR3 diversity combined with limited sampling. The group comparisons were based on small numbers of patients: three non-neoplastic, three low-grade glioma and several glioblastoma patients.

This TCR was recovered from a human donor with low-grade glioma or glioblastoma, undergoing nonglioma brain surgery, or in good health (not recorded which). The rearranged chain carries TRBV2 and TRBJ2-2; TRBD2 fits 9 bases in the junction. The sequencing input was glioma tissue, nonneoplastic brain tissue, or PBMCs (not recorded which). The DNA sequence is TGTGCCAGCAGTGGGGACTTTAGCGGGAGAAACACCGGGGAGCTGTTTTTT. It translates as CASSGDFSGRNTGELFF.